This TCR beta chain stems from a study of T cells in Graves' hyperthyroidism and ophthalmopathy (dated by TCRdb to about 2019). In the study overall: Peripheral blood samples were taken at initial diagnosis, before any treatment was given. The study also compared thyroid tissue and blood T-cell repertoires from 6 or 7 Graves' hyperthyroidism patients. After blood sampling, hyperthyroidism patients were treated with methimazole at a starting dose of 30 mg daily, and ophthalmopathy patients were treated with high-dose intravenous methylprednisolone. The 100 discovery patients were divided at random into training and test sets in a 7:3 ratio. To identify distinguishing TCR V-J signatures, a discovery cohort of about 100 patients was used, comprising 40 to 45 with Graves' ophthalmopathy and some 57 with stable Graves' hyperthyroidism. The paper reports TCR Vbeta CDR3 sequencing of more than 120 peripheral blood samples: 40 to 45 ophthalmopathy, roughly 74 hyperthyroidism and 17 progressor patients. Prospective prediction of ophthalmopathy was tested in an independent validation cohort consisting of 18 hyperthyroidism patients and approximately 16 patients who later progressed to ophthalmopathy.

CDR1 and CDR2 are drawn from the germline V gene: SNHLY, FYNNEI. Inclusive of the bounding cysteine and phenylalanine, the CDR3 is 15 residues long. The read is trimmed to its CDR3 DNA, 45 bases read in frame from base 1. The germline V end is reduced by 5 bases and the J end by 0 bases; junction bases left unmatched: 5. This clonotype was seen many times. The antigen this receptor binds is unknown. No much larger clonotype is one base removed from it; base qualities were not supplied. Hyperthyroidism patients were newly diagnosed, with disease duration under 2 months, and aged 18 to 65 years. The study excluded patients with uncontrolled infections, other autoimmune diseases, pregnancy or lactation. Diagnoses were based on clinical symptoms, serum thyroxine and TRAb, thyroid ultrasound and orbital computed tomography. Blood from progressor patients was collected at the time of first diagnosis with hyperthyroidism, before any ophthalmopathy symptoms had appeared. Ficoll-Paque density gradient centrifugation was used to isolate PBMCs from about 9.4 ml of fresh peripheral blood. Patients classed as progressors first received a Graves' hyperthyroidism diagnosis and then went on to develop ophthalmopathy during follow-up. Total RNA was extracted with Trizol reagent, and quality was checked on an Agilent 2100 Bioanalyzer.

Amplification of TCR beta CDR3 regions was carried out from RNA transcripts. The TCR CDR3 was subjected to a first round of RT-PCR using the HTBI primer set and the Qiagen OneStep RT-PCR kit. The libraries were constructed in a second round of multiplex PCR and then size-selected and purified. Sequencing of the libraries was done on an Illumina HiSeq2000 using paired-end 100 bp reads. The study's processing was this. Raw data were processed with SOAPnuke, discarding reads with adapters, uncalled bases, mean Phred below 15, or no exact constant-primer or identifier match. COPE v1.2.5 was used to merge the high-quality paired reads, and each unique nucleotide sequence was defined as a clonotype. MiTCR v1.1 was used to align the clonotypes against IMGT TRBV, TRBD and TRBJ reference segments. The analysis was restricted to V-J combinations with a frequency above 0.0001, which together covered just over 98% of the repertoires. A TCS score was defined as the ratio of F50 (clonal expansion) to E x V (chaos), with BLOSUM62-based TCRdist applied between CDR3 peptides within each V-J. Welch's t-statistics and random forest reduced 450 to 600 V-J features to around 14, which were used in a naive Bayes classifier (R e1071). The public reads were run again by TCRdb, first through fastp at Q25 and then through MiXCR, and only productive beta chains were kept. CDR3 protein duplicates are merged, each entry listing the most common genes and DNA. What appears here as the V and J calls and clone size reflects TCRdb's work, not the paper's. This sample has about 360,000 distinct CDR3 sequences in its table, and approximately 12% of those were observed once. Around 20% of the sample rests with the top ten.

Findings and caveats that apply to the study as a whole: Most expanded thyroid clonotypes (frequency above 0.001) were also detected in blood, a finding suggesting that blood repertoires may reflect thyroid immune responses. During validation, the model predicted progression to ophthalmopathy a median of approximately 6.5 months ahead of onset, with around 65% sensitivity and roughly 75% specificity. In cross-validation, a model built on a 13 V-J signature told ophthalmopathy apart from stable hyperthyroidism with under 90% sensitivity and around 83% specificity, and in testing the same model reached 80%/75%. Sample size was not statistically predetermined, and investigators were not blinded to group allocation.

The source of this sequence is a man aged 25 to 40 with Graves' hyperthyroidism that later progressed to Graves' ophthalmopathy. This chain is built from TRBV2 and TRBJ1-1; TRBD1 fits 8 bases in the junction. Sample: blood. In nucleotide form, the sequence is TGTGCCAGCAGTAGAACAGGGGGGATGAACACTGAAGCTTTCTTT. This encodes CASSRTGGMNTEAFF.